A selection of T cell receptor beta chains follows, all from one sample in a study of regulatory dendritic cells for organ transplantation. Clones were sequenced by immunoSEQ multiplex PCR, and TCRdb holds only the in-frame ones, with some missing. The sample holds 29,000 or so clones; about 75% are singletons and the top ten take less than 2.5%. The sequenced sample was memory CD4+ T cells from blood. The receptors were gathered from a human donor in good health. CDR3s include the opening cysteine and the closing phenylalanine or tryptophan. Each record gives: V gene, J gene, D gene, clone size, CDR3 DNA, CDR3 protein. A D gene is named only where the DNA matches it firmly. A row's size may be missing; if present it is once, few, many or a size class.

TRBV7-6	TRBJ2-5	NA	NA	TGTGCCAGCAGCTTAGTTAGCCCGAGGGGGAAAGAGACCCAGTACTTC	CASSLVSPRGKETQYF
TRBV14	TRBJ2-7	NA	few	TGTGCCAGCAGCTCACACCCAGGGAGAGAGCAGTACTTC	CASSSHPGREQYF
TRBV25-1	TRBJ2-5	TRBD2	NA	TGTGCCAGCAGCGAAAGGATAACTAGCGGCCTCCAAGAGACCCAGTACTTC	CASSERITSGLQETQYF
TRBV12-5	TRBJ1-1	NA	NA	TGTGCTAGTGGTTTGGTTTATGCCGTAGACAAGAACACTGAAGCTTTCTTT	CASGLVYAVDKNTEAFF
TRBV28	TRBJ2-7	TRBD2	NA	TGTGCCAGCAGTGTAACTAGCGGGAGCTCCTACGAGCAGTACTTC	CASSVTSGSSYEQYF
TRBV7-8	TRBJ1-2	NA	NA	TGTGCCAGCAGCCCTAACGCGGTTCTTAACTATGGCTACACCTTC	CASSPNAVLNYGYTF
TRBV7-2	TRBJ2-5	TRBD2	once	TGTGCCAGCAGCCCAGGGACTAGCGGGCGACCGGGGACTGAGACCCAGTACTTC	CASSPGTSGRPGTETQYF
TRBV4-1	TRBJ2-2	NA	NA	TGCGCCAGCTCCACGCCAGGGGTCACCGGGGAGCTGTTTTTT	CASSTPGVTGELFF
TRBV28	TRBJ2-5	NA	NA	TGTGCCAGCAGTTTAACCGGAAGCCGAATACAAGAGACCCAGTACTTC	CASSLTGSRIQETQYF
TRBV19	TRBJ2-5	NA	NA	TGTGCCAGTAGTAATGGTTGGGAGGAGACCCAGTACTTC	CASSNGWEETQYF
TRBV11-2	TRBJ1-2	TRBD1	NA	TGTGCCAGCAGCCAGGACAGGGGACGTGGCTACACCTTC	CASSQDRGRGYTF
TRBV7-8	TRBJ1-2	NA	NA	TGTGCCAGCAGCTCAGCGGACAGCTATGGCTACACCTTC	CASSSADSYGYTF
TRBV4-2	TRBJ2-7	NA	few	TGTGCCAGCAGCCCAACGTTCGGGGGGCTAGATTCCTACGAGCAGTACTTC	CASSPTFGGLDSYEQYF
TRBV5-5	TRBJ1-2	NA	NA	TGTGCCAGCAGCTGGGGGCGCGGGTATGGCTACACCTTC	CASSWGRGYGYTF
TRBV6-6	TRBJ2-7	NA	NA	TGTGCCAGCAGTCCGTCAACCTACGAGCAGTACTTC	CASSPSTYEQYF
TRBV7-3	TRBJ1-2	NA	NA	TGTGCCAGCAGCTTAACGAGGGAGGGTGGCTACACCTTC	CASSLTREGGYTF
TRBV4-2	TRBJ2-7	TRBD1	NA	TGTGCCAGCAGCCAAGATACAGGGGGGCGCTTGTACGAGCAGTACTTC	CASSQDTGGRLYEQYF
TRBV11-3	TRBJ2-1	NA	NA	TGTGCCAGCAGCCCAGGCATGGCGGTCTCCTACAATGAGCAGTTCTTC	CASSPGMAVSYNEQFF
TRBV4-1	TRBJ1-4	NA	NA	TGCGCCAGCAGCCGCACGGGCCGTGCAACTAATGAAAAACTGTTTTTT	CASSRTGRATNEKLFF
TRBV4-2	TRBJ2-1	TRBD1	NA	TGTGCCAGCAGCCAAGATGAGGGACAGGTGGGAACAATTGAGGAGTTCTTC	CASSQDEGQVGTIEEFF
TRBV18	TRBJ1-2	NA	NA	TGTGCCAGCTCACCAGAGGCTAACTATGGCTACACCTTC	CASSPEANYGYTF
TRBV7-3	TRBJ2-3	NA	NA	TGTGCCAGCAGCTTACAGCCTTCCACAGATACGCAGTATTTT	CASSLQPSTDTQYF
TRBV2	TRBJ1-1	NA	NA	TGTGCCAGCAGAGCCGCTTCAAGTCAGCGTGAAGAGTCCCGATATGAAGCTTTCTTT	CASRAASSQREESRYEAFF
TRBV6-5	TRBJ2-5	TRBD2	few	TGTGCCAGCACCCGGACTAGCGGGCCCCAAGAGACCCAGTACTTC	CASTRTSGPQETQYF
TRBV7-2	TRBJ2-7	TRBD1	NA	TGTGCCAGCAGCACCTCCAGGGGGTGGGAGCAGTACTTC	CASSTSRGWEQYF
TRBV7-8	TRBJ2-3	TRBD2	NA	TGTGCCAGCAGCTTAGAAGCGGGGCGATTCACAGATACGCAGTATTTT	CASSLEAGRFTDTQYF
TRBV7-9	TRBJ1-5	NA	few	TGTGCCAGCAGCTCAGCACCGAATCAGCCCCAGCATTTT	CASSSAPNQPQHF
TRBV15	TRBJ2-7	NA	NA	TGTGCCACTGGAATCGGGGGCCTCTACGAGCAGTACTTC	CATGIGGLYEQYF
TRBV4-3	TRBJ2-3	TRBD2	NA	TGCGCCAGCAGCCACCTCTCGGGACTAGAGATGGATACGCAGTATTTT	CASSHLSGLEMDTQYF
TRBV6-5	TRBJ1-2	TRBD1	few	TGTGCCAGCACACGACAGGGGCGGGCTAACTATGGCTACACCTTC	CASTRQGRANYGYTF
TRBV11-2	TRBJ1-1	NA	NA	TGTGCCAGCAGCTTAGACGGAGGGTGGAATTCAAACACTGAAGCTTTCTTT	CASSLDGGWNSNTEAFF
TRBV7-2	TRBJ2-3	TRBD2	NA	TGTGCCAGCAGCTCCCGAGCGGGGGTGACCACAGATACGCAGTATTTT	CASSSRAGVTTDTQYF